This TCR beta chain was retrieved from a study of blood T cell repertoires in COVID-19. As originally analysed: Reference gene primer amplification yielded estimated nucleated cell counts. Only in-frame clones appear in the TCRdb table, and some are missing; sequencing was by immunoSEQ multiplex PCR. V, J and clone size reflect that table, while D and trimming were determined from the DNA. The repertoire holds approximately 160,000 clones, with 65% to 80% as singletons. Looked up from germline, CDR1 is GTSNPN and CDR2 is SVGIG (reference sequence). The CDR3 contains 14 residues. Trimming pared 5 bases from V and 3 bases from J, leaving 14 bases between.

This TCR was recovered from a man in his fifties or sixties with acute or convalescent COVID-19. Sequencing used peripheral blood. This chain joins TRBV30 and TRBJ1-3; TRBD1 might be the D (6 bases). The CDR3 coding sequence is TGTGCCTGGGGGCAGGGGACCCTTGGAAACACCATATATTTT. Translation: CAWGQGTLGNTIYF.